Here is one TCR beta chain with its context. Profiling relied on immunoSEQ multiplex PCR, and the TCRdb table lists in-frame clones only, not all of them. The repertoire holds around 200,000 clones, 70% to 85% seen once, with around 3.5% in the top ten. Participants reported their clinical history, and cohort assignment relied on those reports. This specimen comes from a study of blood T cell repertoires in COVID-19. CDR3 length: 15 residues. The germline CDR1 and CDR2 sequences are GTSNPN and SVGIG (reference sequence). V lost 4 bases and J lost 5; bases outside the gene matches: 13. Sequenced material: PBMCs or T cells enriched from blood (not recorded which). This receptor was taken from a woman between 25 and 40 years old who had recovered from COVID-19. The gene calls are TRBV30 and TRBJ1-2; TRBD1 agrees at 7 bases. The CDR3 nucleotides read TGTGCCTGGACCTGGGGACAGTTGGGACGGTATGGCTACACCTTC. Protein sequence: CAWTWGQLGRYGYTF.